This TCR beta chain stems from a study of cytomegalovirus exposure and HLA in healthy donors. On this clone itself: The antigen remains unidentified.

The CDR3 extends over 15 amino acids. The V gene's germline CDR1 is SGHTA and CDR2 FQGTGA. Trimming cost V 5 bases and J 2 bases; bases outside gene matches: 4. The PCR employed 60 Vbeta primers together with 13 Jbeta primers. Some clones are missing from TCRdb's copy, which holds only in-frame ones; the method was immunoSEQ multiplex PCR. The sample shows about 190,000 clones, 81% of them seen only once. Study outcomes and limitations: Rare TCR sequences predominated, though certain public TCRs were found in many donors.

This TCR was recovered from a man between 18 and 29 years old in good health and CMV-seronegative. J is TRBJ2-7 and V is TRBV7-3; TRBD1 aligns across 12 bases. The sequenced sample consisted of PBMCs. As DNA, the CDR3 is TGTGCCAGCAGCGAATGGGACAGGGGGCCCTACGAGCAGTACTTC. This codes for CASSEWDRGPYEQYF. The full variable domain, its missing parts supplied by reference TRBV7-3 and TRBJ2-7, is GAGVSQTPSNKVTEKGKYVELRCDPISGHTALYWYRQSLGQGPEFLIYFQGTGAADDSGLPNDRFFAVRPEGSVSTLKIQRTERGDSAVYLCASSEWDRGPYEQYFGPGTRLTVT.